This is a list of T cell receptor beta chains from one sample in a study of blood T cells in healthy people across ages. A single record per CDR3 protein comes from TCRdb applying MiXCR to the 5' RACE reads. The table includes approximately 730,000 distinct CDR3 sequences, 40% to 45% detected once. Sequencing was performed on blood. The receptors here all came from a woman between 55 and 75 years old in good health. Each CDR3 is given without its conserved first and last residue.

J: TRBJ2-1
V: TRBV7-3
CDR3: ASSSTSGSDEQF

J: TRBJ1-2
V: TRBV20-1
CDR3: SATYRGDGYT

J: TRBJ1-1
V: TRBV3-1
CDR3: ASSQVEGNTEAF

J: TRBJ2-5
V: TRBV12-3/TRBV12-4
CDR3: ASSTNSLETQY

J: TRBJ2-5
V: TRBV5-5
CDR3: ASSLFQGAQQETQY

J: TRBJ2-3
V: TRBV20-1
CDR3: SARDMAGGTDTQY

J: TRBJ1-2
V: TRBV24-1
CDR3: ATSDSRPDRRSYGYT

J: TRBJ2-1
V: TRBV7-9
CDR3: ASSLAGLGEQF

J: TRBJ2-3
V: TRBV15
CDR3: ATSTGTSGWDTQY

J: TRBJ2-3
V: TRBV29-1
CDR3: SGERGTIDTQY

J: TRBJ1-1
V: TRBV20-1
CDR3: SASPTGGAF

J: TRBJ1-1
V: TRBV10-3
CDR3: AISESTEAF

J: TRBJ1-1
V: TRBV5-1
CDR3: ASSAQASEAF

J: -
V: TRBV5-6
CDR3: ASSPQTSVFPEETQY

J: TRBJ2-7
V: TRBV7-9
CDR3: ASSLTSDNSYEQY

J: TRBJ1-4
V: TRBV12-3/TRBV12-4
CDR3: ASSPARGIGNEKLF

J: TRBJ1-1
V: TRBV29-1
CDR3: SVAEGMNTEAF

J: TRBJ1-2
V: TRBV2
CDR3: ASTRQAGGYT

J: TRBJ2-1
V: TRBV4-3
CDR3: ASSPGDSPDEQF

J: TRBJ2-1
V: TRBV5-1
CDR3: ASSWTSGGTYNEQF

J: TRBJ2-1
V: TRBV5-1
CDR3: ASSPSAGSYNEQF

J: TRBJ1-2
V: TRBV20-1
CDR3: SAEGGGTGALCGYT

J: TRBJ2-3
V: TRBV12-3/TRBV12-4
CDR3: ASSSGLAGWDTQY

J: TRBJ1-2
V: TRBV6-5
CDR3: ASRRDTGYGYT

J: TRBJ2-7
V: TRBV20-1
CDR3: SARDPQAHEQY

J: TRBJ2-1
V: TRBV9
CDR3: ASTLDGDVSNEQF

J: TRBJ1-4
V: TRBV7-3
CDR3: ASSSIPRLVGGEKLF

J: TRBJ2-5
V: TRBV29-1
CDR3: SVDLAGKTQY

J: TRBJ2-3
V: TRBV5-1
CDR3: ASSLRVSGGGTDTQY

J: TRBJ1-5
V: TRBV28
CDR3: ASSAQDGTKDNQPQH

J: TRBJ1-6
V: TRBV6-6
CDR3: ASSYSDGGTPLH